These 21 T cell receptor beta chains originate from one sample sequenced in a study of CD4 T cells in relation to SARS-CoV-2 and coronaviruses. Unexposed donor CD4+ T cells date from about 2010-2019, before the COVID-19 pandemic. After approximately ten days of culture, CD4+ T cells were isolated. Their cognate antigens are unknown. Measured with immunoSEQ multiplex PCR; TCRdb has only the in-frame clones, and not every one. The table has around 23,000 clones, around 67% seen once. Sequenced sample: CD4+ T cells from PBMCs, cultured in vitro. The receptors shown here come from a human donor in good health.

The chain carries TRBV7-8 and TRBJ1-4; D not certain. CDR1 is SGHVS, CDR2 FQNEAQ, per germline. The CDR3 runs to 14 residues. The ends were cut back, 1 base at V and 5 bases at J, with 8 bases in the middle. The CDR3 DNA reads as TGTGCCAGCAGCTTAGGGAATTTAAATGAAAAACTGTTTTTT. It codes for CASSLGNLNEKLFF.

The chain couples TRBV13 to TRBJ1-4, with 7 bases that match TRBD1. V gave up 3 bases and J gave up 8 bases; unmatched junction bases: 9. Germline V lookup: CDR1 PRHDT, CDR2 FYEKMQ (reference sequence). The CDR3 totals 15 residues. CDR3 coding DNA: TGTGCCAGCAGCTTGGGGGGCAGGGGGGACGAAAAACTGTTTTTT. Encoded protein: CASSLGGRGDEKLFF.

The V and J genes are TRBV7-3 and TRBJ2-7; weak D call: TRBD2 (6 bases). The germline CDR1 and CDR2 sequences are SGHTA and FQGTGA. Trimming pared 5 bases from V and 4 bases from J, leaving 21 bases between. The CDR3 extends over 16 amino acids. This CDR3 is CASSRSASAEIYEQYF. The CDR3 DNA sequence: TGTGCCAGCAGCCGATCGGCTAGCGCAGAAATTTACGAGCAGTACTTC.

The V gene is TRBV5-6, the J gene TRBJ2-1; D is ambiguous. The CDR3 sequence is 16 residues long. V was cut by 0 bases and J by 3 bases, with 13 bases left in between. Germline V lookup: CDR1 SGHDT, CDR2 YYEEEE. This CDR3 is CASSLDWRNSYNEQFF. DNA for the CDR3: TGTGCCAGCAGCTTGGACTGGCGAAACAGCTACAATGAGCAGTTCTTC. Combining the CDR3 with reference TRBV5-6 and TRBJ2-1 gives the whole variable domain DAGVTQSPTHLIKTRGQQVTLRCSPKSGHDTVSWYQQALGQGPQFIFQYYEEEERQRGNFPDRFSGHQFPNYSSELNVNALLLGDSALYLCASSLDWRNSYNEQFFGPGTRLTVL.

This clone occurred a few times. As DNA, the CDR3 is TGTGCCAGCAGCCTAAGGTTGGCCGGGGAGCTGTTTTTT. This gives the protein CASSLRLAGELFF. The V and J genes are TRBV11-2 and TRBJ2-2, with D hard to call. The CDR3 totals 13 residues. The germline CDR1 and CDR2 sequences are SGHAT and FQNNGV. V lost 5 bases to trimming and J lost 6 bases, with 10 bases between them. Combining the CDR3 with reference TRBV11-2 and TRBJ2-2 gives the whole variable domain EAGVAQSPRYKIIEKRQSVAFWCNPISGHATLYWYQQILGQGPKLLIQFQNNGVVDDSQLPKDRFSAERLKGVDSTLKIQPAKLEDSAVYLCASSLRLAGELFFGEGSRLTVL.

The V and J genes are TRBV5-6 and TRBJ1-4; D gene ambiguous. Trimming shortened V by 3 bases and J by 3 bases, and 12 bases separated the two germline ends. CDR1 and CDR2 (germline): SGHDT, YYEEEE. The CDR3 loop spans 15 amino acids. CDR3 protein: CASSSLDSANEKLFF. In DNA form, the CDR3 reads TGTGCCAGCAGCTCCTTGGACTCAGCTAATGAAAAACTGTTTTTT.

The chain recombines TRBV5-1 with TRBJ2-7; 12 nucleotides align to TRBD1. V dropped 3 bases and J dropped 3; count of bases not matched to a gene: 10. In germline, CDR1 is SGHRS, CDR2 YFSETQ. The CDR3 contains 17 residues. This CDR3 reads CASSSAGTGGSGYEQYF. CDR3 in DNA: TGCGCCAGCAGCTCTGCCGGGACAGGGGGCTCGGGCTACGAGCAGTACTTC.

The rearrangement links TRBV30 to TRBJ2-4, with TRBD2 matching over 8 bases. V shed 2 bases, J shed 1 base, and the junction held 4 bases outside the gene matches. CDR3 length: 15 residues. Germline assignment: CDR1 GTSNPN and CDR2 SVGIG (reference sequence). The CDR3 here is CAWSKREGAKNIQYF. The CDR3 region has the DNA TGTGCCTGGAGTAAACGGGAGGGCGCCAAAAACATTCAGTACTTC.

The chain is built from TRBV19 and TRBJ2-7; D unresolved. Trimming removed 1 base at V and 3 bases at J, with 10 bases between. Germline-derived CDR1 and CDR2 are LNHDA and SQIVND (reference sequence). CDR3 size: 14 residues. CDR3 nucleotide sequence: TGTGCCAGTAGTATAGGAAGTGTGGGCTACGAGCAGTACTTC. It specifies CASSIGSVGYEQYF.

This chain connects TRBV5-1 to TRBJ1-2, with 7 bases identical to TRBD1. V lost 4 bases and J lost 12; bases outside the gene matches: 15. The length of the CDR3 is 14 residues. Germline CDR1 reads SGHRS; CDR2 reads YFSETQ. This CDR3 is CASSIMGQPSSDTF. The CDR3 DNA follows: TGCGCCAGCAGCATAATGGGACAGCCATCGTCGGACACCTTC.

The chain couples TRBV7-2 to TRBJ1-5; D possibly corresponds to TRBD1 (5 bases). Trimming left V 2 bases short and J 4 bases short, with 12 bases between. The germline CDR1 and CDR2 sequences are SGHTA and FQGNSA. This CDR3 region has 15 residues. CDR3: CASSLSPGGNQPQHF. CDR3 DNA: TGTGCCAGCAGCTTAAGTCCCGGGGGTAATCAGCCCCAGCATTTT.

The CDR3 DNA is TGTGCCAGCACTCTTGATGGTGAGGGTGGCTACACCTTC. Translating it yields CASTLDGEGGYTF. The gene calls are TRBV28 and TRBJ1-2; unclear D gene. Germline V gives CDR1 MDHEN, CDR2 SYDVKM. Deletions cut 7 bases from V and 7 bases from J, with 16 bases between. The length of the CDR3 is 13 residues.

The V call is TRBV24-1, the J call TRBJ1-1; D is undetermined. Between the trimmed V and J ends, which lost 7 bases and 2 bases, there was a span of 7 bases. There are 12 residues in the CDR3. CDR1 is KGHDR, CDR2 SFDVKD, per germline. The CDR3 is CATRRGNTEAFF. CDR3 bases: TGTGCCACCAGGAGAGGCAACACTGAAGCTTTCTTT.

The chain couples TRBV18 to TRBJ1-3; D gene ambiguous. Trimming cost V 4 bases and J 0 bases, with 16 bases left between them. CDR3 length: 17 amino acids. Germline CDR1 is KGHSH and CDR2 is LQKENI. The CDR3 here is CASSQSFTASSGNTIYF. CDR3 DNA: TGTGCCAGCTCACAATCATTTACAGCCAGCTCTGGAAACACCATATATTTT.

This rearrangement joins TRBV19 to TRBJ1-5, with D perhaps matching TRBD1 (6 bases). V lost 3 bases and J lost 4, with 16 bases in between. Germline-derived CDR1 and CDR2 are LNHDA and SQIVND (reference sequence). The CDR3 runs to 16 residues. The CDR3 here is CASSIMINRENQPQHF. The CDR3 DNA sequence: TGTGCCAGTAGTATTATGATAAACAGGGAAAATCAGCCCCAGCATTTT.

V is TRBV18 and J is TRBJ2-5; D is perhaps TRBD1 (6 bases). The CDR3 has 15 residues. Germline assignment: CDR1 KGHSH and CDR2 LQKENI. Deletions cut 3 bases from V and 5 bases from J, with 16 bases between. CDR3 in DNA: TGTGCCAGCTCACCGGTCACAGGGTATCGGGAGACCCAGTACTTC. Translating gives CASSPVTGYRETQYF.

V and J are TRBV24-1 and TRBJ2-7; 7 bases are shared with TRBD1. V shed 4 bases and J 7 bases; nucleotides not matched to a gene: 6. CDR1 and CDR2 (germline): KGHDR, SFDVKD. The CDR3 consists of 13 residues. The CDR3 region is CATSERDRVEQYF. For the CDR3, the DNA is TGTGCCACCAGTGAGCGCGACAGGGTTGAGCAGTACTTC.

The chain recombines TRBV6-2 or TRBV6-3 with TRBJ2-7, with D hard to call. The CDR3 consists of 13 residues. Germline-derived CDR1 and CDR2 are MNHEY and SVGEGT. V was trimmed by 5 bases and J by 2 bases, leaving 10 bases between them. CDR3: CASSRDGTYEQYF. The CDR3, as DNA: TGTGCCAGCAGTCGAGACGGAACCTACGAGCAGTACTTC.

J is TRBJ1-1 and V is TRBV28; 9 bases fit TRBD1. The CDR3 has 14 amino acids. Per the germline V gene, CDR1 is MDHEN and CDR2 is SYDVKM. The V and J ends lost 5 bases and 8 bases, in that order; junction bases with no gene match: 9. The CDR3 region is CASSPEQGASEAFF. CDR3 nucleotide sequence: TGTGCCAGCAGTCCGGAACAGGGGGCTTCGGAAGCTTTCTTT. The full variable domain, in which reference TRBV28 and TRBJ1-1 provide the parts outside the CDR3, is DVKVTQSSRYLVKRTGEKVFLECVQDMDHENMFWYRQDPGLGLRLIYFSYDVKMKEKGDIPEGYSVSREKKERFSLILESASTNQTSMYLCASSPEQGASEAFFGQGTRLTVV.

V usage is TRBV5-1 and J usage is TRBJ2-6; 9 positions match TRBD1. The CDR3 is 18 residues long. The germline V gene encodes CDR1 SGHRS and CDR2 YFSETQ. J gave up 4 bases and V 3 bases, and 11 bases lay outside the gene matches. DNA of the CDR3: TGCGCCAGCAGCTCCCCTCCCGGGACAGGGCCCGGGGCCAACGTCCTGACTTTC. Translating it yields CASSSPPGTGPGANVLTF.

The chain carries TRBV5-1 and TRBJ1-1, with 9 bases fitting TRBD1. CDR1 and CDR2 (germline): SGHRS, YFSETQ. Losses at the gene ends were 3 bases for V and 3 bases for J; bases not matched to a gene: 3. The length of the CDR3 is 14 residues. The CDR3 DNA follows: TGCGCCAGCAGCTCGGGACAGGGTTACACTGAAGCTTTCTTT. Translation gives CASSSGQGYTEAFF.